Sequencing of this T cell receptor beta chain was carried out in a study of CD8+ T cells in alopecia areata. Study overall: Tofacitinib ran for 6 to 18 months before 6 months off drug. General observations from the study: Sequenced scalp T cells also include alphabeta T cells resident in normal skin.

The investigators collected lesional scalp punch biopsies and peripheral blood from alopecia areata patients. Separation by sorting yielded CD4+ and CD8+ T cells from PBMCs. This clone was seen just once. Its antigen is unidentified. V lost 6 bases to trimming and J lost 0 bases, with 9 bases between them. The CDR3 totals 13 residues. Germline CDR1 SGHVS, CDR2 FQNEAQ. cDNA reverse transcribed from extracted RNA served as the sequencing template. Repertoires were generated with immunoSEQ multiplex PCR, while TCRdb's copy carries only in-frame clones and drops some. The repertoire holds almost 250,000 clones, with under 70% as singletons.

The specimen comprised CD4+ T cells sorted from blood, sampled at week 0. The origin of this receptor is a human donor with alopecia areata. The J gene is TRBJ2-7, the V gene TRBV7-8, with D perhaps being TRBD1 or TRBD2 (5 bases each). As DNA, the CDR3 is TGTGCCAGCAGAGGGGACCGCTCCTACGAGCAGTACTTC. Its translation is CASRGDRSYEQYF.